This T cell receptor (beta chain) was recorded in a study of shared clonotypes between healthy human individuals (dated by TCRdb to 2020 to 2021). Regarding the complete study: Two women and three men aged 18 to 49 years were included in the cohort. For each donor, CD4 naive and CD4 memory were each run on three plates, CD8 naive on two plates, and CD8 memory on one plate. Libraries were prepared and TCR repertoires were sequenced by different laboratories using diverse techniques, in order to increase sequencing depth and limit assay-specific biases. Between about 0.94 and 8.9 billion PBMCs per donor were obtained by leukapheresis. To estimate repertoire size and how much clonotypes are shared between individuals, the study performed deep sequencing of blood TCR repertoires from five healthy adults. The study at large found these results: Across a handful of donors, about 4.5% of naive CD4, 3% to 4% of naive CD8, about 2% of memory CD4, and around 0.4% of memory CD8 clonotypes were shared. Sampling was restricted to blood, and TCR repertoires in tissues likely differ from the TCR repertoires found in blood. Naive subsets generally had larger estimated clonotype richness than memory subsets. The genetic and exposure-history diversity represented was limited by the small number of donors. Pairwise subsampling led to the expectation that sequencing depth would affect the degree of clonotype sharing among donors. Compared with non-shared clonotypes, the clonotypes found in all four sorted-subset donors had higher generation probabilities. Incomplete sequencing was indicated by rarefaction of sorted-subset datasets, despite the large sequencing depth.

Concerning this clone itself: Its antigen is not yet known. Base qualities are not at hand, and no much larger clone is one base apart.

The CDR3 measures 13 amino acids from cysteine to phenylalanine. Only the CDR3 DNA stays, 39 bases, in frame from base 1. In the germline V gene (reference sequence), CDR1 corresponds to MNHEY and CDR2 to SMNVEV. V loses 8 bases of germline sequence and J loses 1 base, and the interval between the two ends is 8 bases. CD8 naive samples were obtained by positive selection for CCR7 among CD45RO-negative cells, yielding a CD45RA+CCR7+ population from which TemRA cells were excluded. The donors were healthy, HIV-negative adults with no recently reported acute infections or vaccinations. All donors were Caucasian adults living in Nashville, Tennessee, USA. After blood collection by leukapheresis, PBMCs were isolated using Ficoll-Histopaque density gradient centrifugation and then cryopreserved in the vapor phase of liquid nitrogen. Analytical flow cytometry was used to check the purity and quantity of each magnetically sorted T cell population. Genomic DNA was isolated from every sorted fraction and measured by UV absorbance on a Nanodrop 2000c.

Using the deep immunoSEQ assay, TCR CDR3 regions were amplified from genomic DNA by multiplex PCR. Extracted genomic DNA from each cell subset was spread evenly across all wells of several immunoSEQ 96-well plates, with each plate serving as a replicate. For sorted subsets, about 210 ng of genomic DNA, equivalent to 25,000 to 35,000 T cell genomes, went into each replicate PCR. Purified libraries were measured with a Qubit 3.0 fluorometer, size-checked on a Bioanalyzer 2100, and measured again with the KAPA Library Quantification kit. Each immunoSEQ 96-well plate was sequenced on its own single-read 150-cycle Illumina NextSeq 550 flow cell. For the original study's pipeline: Because the immunoSEQ output included only junctional sequences and no quality scores, the filtering could not be the same as the filtering used for full-length reads. To assign V/J genes and CDR3, sequences were annotated using PyIR, a Python wrapper for IgBLAST v1.9, with IMGT germline references. Any read was removed if the V/J assignment was weak (E-value above 1e-6), the CDR3 was missing, or the read contained stop codons, out-of-frame junctions, or ambiguous translated residues. V3J clonotypes were defined as sequences sharing the same inferred V gene, J gene, and CDR3 amino acid sequence. Percentage overlap between repertoires was computed as shared unique clonotypes divided by the size of the smaller repertoire. Richness of each repertoire was evaluated using RTK rarefaction, the Chao1 estimator, and Recon v2.1 estimates of unobserved clonotypes. Generation probabilities for all TCRbeta clonotypes obtained by the gDNA method from a handful of donors were computed using OLGA. What TCRdb holds here is the immuneACCESS table cut down to in-frame rearrangements. Part of the clones is not present; checked against another copy, under half of the missing clones reflect an unresolved V gene, and the others are unexplained. D and trimming come from the DNA, and the V and J calls and clone size come from that table. The sample table records fewer than 800,000 clones; about 90% of these occur just once. Approximately 25% of the sample is held by the ten biggest clonotypes.

The rearranged segments are TRBV27 and TRBJ2-2; the D segment cannot be called with confidence. This clonotype was sampled from a man in his thirties or forties in good health. Sequenced: naive CD8+ T cells sorted from blood. The label giving this sample's cell subset or site can be read as: CD45RA+CCR7+. CDR3 sequence: CASEERNTGELFF. The DNA reads TGTGCCAGCGAAGAGCGGAACACCGGGGAGCTGTTTTTT.